This T cell receptor beta chain was recorded in a study of resident and recirculating memory T cells in vitiligo. Study-wide background: Each patient gave two lesional and two nonlesional epidermal shave biopsies, plus PBMCs.

CDR3 length: 15 residues. Germline CDR1 SGHRS, CDR2 YFSETQ. V shed 3 bases and J 5 bases; nucleotides not matched to a gene: 4. Assay used: immunoSEQ multiplex PCR; TCRdb lists only in-frame clones, some missing. The sample includes 70,000 or so clones, 90% to 95% of them seen just once. The rearrangement uses TRBV5-1 and TRBJ2-5; 13 nucleotides match TRBD2. The specimen was blood. The clonotype originates from a male donor with vitiligo. The chain's CDR3 is CASSSLAGGPETQYF. The CDR3 nucleotides read TGCGCCAGCAGCTCACTAGCGGGGGGGCCGGAGACCCAGTACTTC.